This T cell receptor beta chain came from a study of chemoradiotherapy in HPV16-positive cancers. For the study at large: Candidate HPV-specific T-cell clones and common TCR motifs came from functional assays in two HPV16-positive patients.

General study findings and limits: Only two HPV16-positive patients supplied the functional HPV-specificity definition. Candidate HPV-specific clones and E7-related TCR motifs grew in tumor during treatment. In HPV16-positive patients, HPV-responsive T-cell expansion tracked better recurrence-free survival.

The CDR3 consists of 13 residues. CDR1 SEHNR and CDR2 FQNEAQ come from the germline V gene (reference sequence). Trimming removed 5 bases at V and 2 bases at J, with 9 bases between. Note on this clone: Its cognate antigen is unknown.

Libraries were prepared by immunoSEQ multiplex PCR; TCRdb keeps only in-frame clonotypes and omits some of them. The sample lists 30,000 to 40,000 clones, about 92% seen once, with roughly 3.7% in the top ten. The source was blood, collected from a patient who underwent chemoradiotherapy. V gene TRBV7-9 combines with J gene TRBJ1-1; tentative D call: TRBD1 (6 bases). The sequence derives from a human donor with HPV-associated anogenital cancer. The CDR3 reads CASSPGANTEAFF. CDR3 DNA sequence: TGTGCCAGCAGCCCAGGGGCCAACACTGAAGCTTTCTTT.